The 29 T cell receptor beta chains in this list originate from one sample, sequenced in a study of tumor-infiltrating lymphocytes in primary liver carcinoma. In addition to blood RNA drawn from unsorted whole blood, germline DNA was extracted. The researchers produced TCR beta cDNA from 400 to 650 ng total RNA with a constant-region primer. Library construction for TCR beta comprised three nested multiplex PCR rounds performed with slightly modified ARM-PCR. In the first two PCR rounds, TRBV1-TRBV30 forward primers were paired with a C-beta reverse primer, and each round lasted roughly 9 cycles. Each CDR3 protein is one row after TCRdb ran MiXCR on the multiplex PCR reads. Here the sample spans about 320,000 distinct CDR3 sequences, 55% to 65% being singletons. Sequences were obtained from peripheral blood. These receptors were collected from a man between 35 and 55 years old with primary liver carcinoma and hepatitis B virus infection.

With respect to this clonotype: This clone may be a read error of a much larger clone one base away. The V gene is TRBV6-1, the J gene TRBJ1-1, with no clear D. CDR3 length: 13 amino acids. V was cut by 7 bases and J by 1 base, with 10 bases left in between. Germline values: CDR1 MNHNS, CDR2 SASEGT. The CDR3 protein is CASIDGRNTEAFF. The CDR3 DNA reads as TGTGCCAGCATTGATGGTAGGAACACTGAAGCTTTCTTT.

The chain combines TRBV10-3 with TRBJ2-3; perhaps TRBD1 as D (5 bases). The CDR3 loop spans 14 amino acids. V dropped 6 bases and J dropped 0 bases, with 10 bases sitting between them. The V gene's germline CDR1 is ENHRY and CDR2 SYGVKD. The CDR3 loop is CAIRVTVSTDTQYF. In DNA, the CDR3 is TGTGCCATCAGGGTGACAGTCAGCACAGATACGCAGTATTTT.

Worth noting for this clonotype: At one end the junction does not follow the germline gene, possibly because of a read error. The V gene is TRBV11-3, the J gene TRBJ2-6; TRBD1 aligns across 8 bases. Germline V lookup: CDR1 SGHNT, CDR2 YENEEA. The CDR3 length is 16 residues. CDR3 protein: CAGSSGGASGANVLTF. CDR3 DNA sequence: TGTGCCGGCAGCTCAGGGGGCGCATCTGGGGCCAACGTCCTGACTTTC.

This chain uses TRBV30 with TRBJ1-2, with 8 bases matching TRBD1. The CDR3 has 13 residues. Germline trimming cut 5 bases from V and 7 bases from J; bases unmatched to any gene: 9. CDR1 is GTSNPN, CDR2 SVGIG, per germline (reference sequence). CDR3 in amino acids: CAWQGAPRGGYTF. The CDR3, as DNA: TGTGCCTGGCAGGGGGCCCCCCGTGGTGGCTACACCTTC.

Comments on this clonotype: A clone one base away is much larger, so this may be a read error. V gene TRBV4-2 combines with J gene TRBJ2-2; D tentatively reads TRBD1 or TRBD2 (5 bases each). Germline loops: CDR1 LGHNA, CDR2 YNFKEQ. This CDR3 region has 15 residues. CDR3: CTSSQVMQGPGELFF. Here the CDR3 DNA reads TGTACCAGCAGCCAAGTAATGCAGGGACCCGGGGAGCTGTTTTTT.

A remark on this clonotype: This may arise from a read error, as a much more abundant clone is one base away. The chain has TRBV4-2 and TRBJ1-2; the D gene is possibly TRBD1 (5 bases). Germline CDR1 is LGHNA and CDR2 is YNFKEQ. The CDR3 loop spans 17 amino acids. For the CDR3, the DNA is TGTGCCAGCAGCCAAGATCTTGATCGGGGGGATGCCTATGGCTGCACCTTC. This encodes CASSQDLDRGDAYGCTF.

In its sample, this clonotype was seen once. Germline is not matched at one junction end, which may reflect a read error. This sequence joins TRBV6-2 or TRBV6-3 and TRBJ2-5, with D unclear. The CDR3 covers 14 residues. CDR1 is MNHEY, CDR2 SVGEGT, per germline. In nucleotides, the CDR3 is TGTGTCAGCAGTACGGGCCCGCCGGTGGAGACCCAGTACTTC. It translates to CVSSTGPPVETQYF.

The gene calls are TRBV28 and TRBJ2-1; D gene unclear. V gave up 6 bases and J gave up 0 bases, with 12 bases separating them. This CDR3 is 15 amino acids long. The germline V gene has CDR1 MDHEN and CDR2 SYDVKM. The CDR3 region is CASRPSVRSYNEQFF. The DNA of the CDR3 is TGTGCCAGCAGGCCCAGCGTCCGCTCCTACAATGAGCAGTTCTTC.

This clonotype was picked up one time. The chain is built from TRBV7-9 and TRBJ1-5; no clear D gene. Per germline, CDR1 SEHNR and CDR2 FQNEAQ (reference sequence). The CDR3 has 13 residues. The V end lost 1 base, the J end lost 7 bases, and 8 bases lay between the germline ends. CDR3 bases: TGTGCCAGCAGCTTAGATCCGGGGCAGCCCCAGCATTTT. Translated, it gives CASSLDPGQPQHF.

The chain combines TRBV11-3 with TRBJ2-3; possible D gene TRBD2, 5 bases. Germline CDR1 SGHNT, CDR2 YENEEA. Trimming cost V 4 bases and J 0 bases, with 17 bases left between them. The CDR3 is made up of 17 amino acids. The CDR3 sequence is CASSSGLSPGSTDTQYF. The CDR3 DNA follows: TGTGCCAGCAGCTCGGGATTGAGCCCGGGAAGCACAGATACGCAGTATTTT. Based on the CDR3 plus reference TRBV11-3 and TRBJ2-3, the full variable domain is EAGVVQSPRYKIIEKKQPVAFWCNPISGHNTLYWYLQNLGQGPELLIRYENEEAVDDSQLPKDRFSAERLKGVDSTLKIQPAELGDSAVYLCASSSGLSPGSTDTQYFGPGTRLTVL.

In regard to this clonotype: Since the CDR3 does not end with the conserved phenylalanine or tryptophan, this likely comes from a read error. V and J are TRBV5-4 and TRBJ2-7; D is ambiguous. The CDR3 length is 14 residues. CDR1 SGHNT and CDR2 YYREEE come from the germline V gene (reference sequence). CDR3 bases: TGTGTCAGCAGCCCCGACCTCTCATCCAGCGAGCAGTACCTC. Its protein product is CVSSPDLSSSEQYL.

This clonotype was counted once. Possible read error: a much larger clone is one base away. The rearrangement joins TRBV4-2 to TRBJ2-1; TRBD2 agrees at 10 bases. V trimming: 8 bases; J trimming: 5 bases; junction bases outside the gene matches: 9. This CDR3 contains 15 residues. Germline V gene sequence: CDR1 LGHNA, CDR2 YNFKEQ. CDR3 amino acids: CASCRHGTSDNEQFF. The CDR3 region has the DNA TGTGCCAGCTGCCGCCACGGGACTAGCGACAATGAGCAGTTCTTC.

Comments on this clonotype: At one of its ends the junction is not consistent with the germline gene, which may arise from a read error. As DNA, the CDR3 is TGTGCCAGCAGCTTACTCAGAGGCATGTACGAGCAGTGCTTC. Amino acids: CASSLLRGMYEQCF. V usage is TRBV11-2 and J usage is TRBJ2-7; no clear D gene. Germline V CDR1 and CDR2: SGHAT, FQNNGV. The CDR3 totals 14 residues.

A remark on this clonotype: A much larger clone sits a single nucleotide away, making a read error possible. The V call is TRBV6-1, the J call TRBJ2-1; tentatively, D is TRBD2 (6 bases). Per germline, CDR1 MNHNS and CDR2 SASEGT. The CDR3 length is 13 residues. The ends were cut back, 5 bases at V and 10 bases at J, with 15 bases in the middle. The CDR3 reads CASSKGWTNEQFF. CDR3 sequence (DNA): TGTGCCAGCAGTAAAGGGTGGACTAACGAGCAGTTCTTC.

The J gene is TRBJ2-7, the V gene TRBV20-1; possibly TRBD1 for D (7 bases). Trimming took off 7 bases at V and 2 bases at J, with 12 bases between the two ends. The CDR3 totals 12 residues. Germline-derived CDR1 and CDR2 are DFQATT and SNEGSKA (reference sequence). The CDR3 here is CSGEDRPYEQYF. The CDR3 nucleotides are TGCAGTGGGGAGGACAGGCCCTACGAGCAGTACTTC.

Comment on this clonotype: One end of the junction varies from germline; a read error may be responsible. The chain links TRBV11-1 to TRBJ2-1; 13 bases map to TRBD2. Germline V lookup: CDR1 SGHAT, CDR2 FQDESV (reference sequence). The CDR3 consists of 16 residues. The CDR3 loop reads CTSSQRTSGSWGEQFF. For the CDR3, the DNA is TGTACCAGCAGCCAAAGGACTAGCGGGAGTTGGGGCGAGCAGTTCTTC.

In its sample, this clonotype was seen a few times. The chain is built from TRBV28 and TRBJ2-7, with D maybe TRBD1 (5 bases). V was clipped by 4 bases and J by 2 bases, with 18 bases between them. Germline assignment: CDR1 MDHEN and CDR2 SYDVKM. The CDR3 is made up of 16 amino acids. CDR3 DNA sequence: TGTGCCAGCAGTTCCGCATCAGCCCAGGGAACCTACGAGCAGTACTTC. It translates to CASSSASAQGTYEQYF.

On this clonotype: This may come from a read error, since a much larger clone is one base off. The CDR3 sequence is CAISASGEETQYF. The CDR3 region has the DNA TGTGCCATCAGTGCAAGCGGAGAAGAGACCCAGTACTTC. The chain combines TRBV10-3 with TRBJ2-5; the D gene is possibly TRBD2 (5 bases). CDR3 length: 13 amino acids. Deletions cut 4 bases from V and 3 bases from J, with 9 bases between. From germline, CDR1 is ENHRY and CDR2 SYGVKD.

Worth noting for this clonotype: Mismatch with germline at one junction end may stem from a read error. The rearrangement links TRBV6-5 to TRBJ2-3; D may be TRBD1 or TRBD2 (5 bases each). The germline V gene has CDR1 MNHEY and CDR2 SVGAGI. This CDR3 has 15 amino acids. The CDR3 nucleotides read TGTGCCAGCAGTTACTCGAGGGGTAAAGCAGAAACGCAGTATTTT. Amino acids: CASSYSRGKAETQYF.

This clonotype was seen more than once but under ten times. The CDR3 DNA follows: TGTGCCAGCAGTCCATCACAGGGGGACCGTCAGCCCCAGCATTTT. Translated: CASSPSQGDRQPQHF. The V call is TRBV12-3 or TRBV12-4, the J call TRBJ1-5, with 8 bases that match TRBD1. The CDR3 has 15 amino acids. V was clipped by 5 bases and J by 6 bases; unmatched bases: 9.

This clonotype was seen only a few times. The rearrangement joins TRBV28 to TRBJ1-5; D unresolved. The germline V gene encodes CDR1 MDHEN and CDR2 SYDVKM. This CDR3 has 14 amino acids. V was clipped by 3 bases and J by 5 bases, with 11 bases between them. The CDR3: CASSFRGRDQPQHF. CDR3 bases: TGTGCCAGCAGTTTCCGGGGAAGGGATCAGCCCCAGCATTTT.

Concerning this clonotype itself: With a much larger clone just one base away, this may be a read error. The V and J genes are TRBV7-9 and TRBJ1-6; possible D gene TRBD1, 5 bases. Trimming pared 5 bases from V and 9 bases from J, leaving 8 bases between. This CDR3 contains 12 residues. Germline V gene data show CDR1 as SEHNR and CDR2 as FQNEAQ (reference sequence). CDR3 in amino acids: CASSGQGSPLHF. The DNA for the CDR3 is TGTGCCAGCAGCGGGCAGGGTTCACCCCTCCACTTT.

This clonotype appeared a single time. An end of the junction does not agree with germline; a read error may underlie this. The V gene is TRBV11-2, the J gene TRBJ1-1; D is possibly TRBD1 (6 bases). The CDR3 runs to 13 residues. Germline V gene sequence: CDR1 SGHAT, CDR2 FQNNGV. CDR3 in DNA: TGCACCAGCAGCCTCTTAGGGGGAACTGAAGCTTTCTTT. Residues: CTSSLLGGTEAFF.

Points on this clonotype: Compared with germline, one end of the junction differs, possibly owing to a read error. This chain links TRBV6-6 with TRBJ1-4; D is uncertain. CDR3 length: 16 amino acids. The germline CDR1 and CDR2 sequences are MNHNY and SVGAGI (reference sequence). The CDR3 nucleotides are TGTGCCAGCAGTTCCCTACCCTCGGCGACTAAAGAAAAACTGTTTTTT. Translation gives CASSSLPSATKEKLFF.

On this clonotype itself: At one end, the junction sequence differs from germline, possibly due to a read error. The V gene is TRBV12-3 or TRBV12-4, the J gene TRBJ2-1; 9 nucleotides match TRBD2. This CDR3 contains 15 residues. CDR3 sequence reads: CASSLASAGGDEQLF. In nucleotides, the CDR3 is TGTGCTAGCAGTTTAGCCTCTGCGGGAGGGGATGAGCAGCTCTTC.

The rearrangement uses TRBV7-8 and TRBJ2-2; D assignment may be TRBD1 or TRBD2 (5 bases each). Trimming stripped 5 bases from V and 2 bases from J, with 15 bases between. The V gene's germline CDR1 is SGHVS and CDR2 FQNEAQ. This CDR3 is 16 amino acids long. The CDR3 protein is CASSPASRGNTGELFF. CDR3 DNA sequence: TGTGCCAGCAGCCCGGCAAGTCGGGGCAACACCGGGGAGCTGTTTTTT.

About this clonotype: A read error may produce the germline difference seen at one junction end. The chain employs TRBV12-3 or TRBV12-4 and TRBJ1-1; no clear D. CDR3 length: 13 amino acids. The CDR3: CASRGTRATEAFF. The CDR3 DNA reads as TGTGCCAGCAGGGGAACAAGGGCCACTGAAGCTTTCTTC.

This clonotype has a count of ten or more. V usage is TRBV4-3 and J usage is TRBJ2-7, with D maybe TRBD2 (6 bases). Per germline, CDR1 LGHNA and CDR2 YSLEER. With 0 bases removed from V and 4 bases from J, the gap between germline ends came to 13 bases. The CDR3 covers 15 residues. CDR3 loop: CASSQEVRGWYEQYF. The CDR3 DNA follows: TGCGCCAGCAGCCAAGAGGTCCGGGGGTGGTACGAGCAGTACTTC.

With regard to this clonotype: At one of its ends the junction is not consistent with the germline gene, which may arise from a read error. The V and J genes are TRBV2 and TRBJ2-7; D not certain. The CDR3 runs 14 residues. The germline gives CDR1 SNHLY, CDR2 FYNNEI. The DNA of the CDR3 is TGTGTCAGCAGTGAAGAAGGGTTTGGGTACGAGCAGTACTTC. Translation gives CVSSEEGFGYEQYF.